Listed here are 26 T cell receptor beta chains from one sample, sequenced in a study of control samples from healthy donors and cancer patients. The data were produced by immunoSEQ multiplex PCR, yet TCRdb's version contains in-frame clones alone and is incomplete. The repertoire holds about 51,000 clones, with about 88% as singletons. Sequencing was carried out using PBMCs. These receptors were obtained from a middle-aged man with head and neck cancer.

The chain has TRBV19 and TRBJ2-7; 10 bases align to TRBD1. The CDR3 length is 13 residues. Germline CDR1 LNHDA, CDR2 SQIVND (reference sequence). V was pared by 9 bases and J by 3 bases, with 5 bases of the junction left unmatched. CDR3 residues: CASGRTGGYEQYF. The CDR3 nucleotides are TGTGCCAGCGGGAGGACAGGGGGCTACGAGCAGTACTTC.

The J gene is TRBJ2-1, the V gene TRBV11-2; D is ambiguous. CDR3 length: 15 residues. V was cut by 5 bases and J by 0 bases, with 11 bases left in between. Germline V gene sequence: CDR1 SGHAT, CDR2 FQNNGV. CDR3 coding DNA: TGTGCCAGCAGCATCGCCTTGAGCTCCTACAATGAGCAGTTCTTC. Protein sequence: CASSIALSSYNEQFF.

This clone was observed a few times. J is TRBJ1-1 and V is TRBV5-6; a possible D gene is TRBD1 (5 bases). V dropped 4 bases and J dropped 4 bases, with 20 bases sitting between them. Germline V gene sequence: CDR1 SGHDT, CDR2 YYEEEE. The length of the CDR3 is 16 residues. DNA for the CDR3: TGTGCCAGCAGCCCCGAGACCTGGGGGGGGACCACTGAAGCTTTCTTT. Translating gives CASSPETWGGTTEAFF.

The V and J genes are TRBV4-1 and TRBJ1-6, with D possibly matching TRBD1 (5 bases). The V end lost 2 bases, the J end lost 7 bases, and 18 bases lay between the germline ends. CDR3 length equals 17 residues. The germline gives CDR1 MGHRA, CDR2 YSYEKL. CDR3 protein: CASSQLAGQGENSPLHF. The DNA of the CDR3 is TGCGCCAGCAGCCAACTCGCCGGGCAGGGCGAGAATTCACCCCTCCACTTT.

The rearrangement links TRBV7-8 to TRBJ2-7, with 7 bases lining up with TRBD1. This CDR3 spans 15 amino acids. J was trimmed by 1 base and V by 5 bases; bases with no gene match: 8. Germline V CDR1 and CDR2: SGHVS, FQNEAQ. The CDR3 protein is CASSATGDTSYEQYF. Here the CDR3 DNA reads TGTGCCAGCAGCGCCACAGGGGATACGTCCTACGAGCAGTACTTC. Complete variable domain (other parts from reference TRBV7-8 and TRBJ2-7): GAGVSQSPRYKVAKRGQDVALRCDPISGHVSLFWYQQALGQGPEFLTYFQNEAQLDKSGLPSDRFFAERPEGSVSTLKIQRTQQEDSAVYLCASSATGDTSYEQYFGPGTRLTVT.

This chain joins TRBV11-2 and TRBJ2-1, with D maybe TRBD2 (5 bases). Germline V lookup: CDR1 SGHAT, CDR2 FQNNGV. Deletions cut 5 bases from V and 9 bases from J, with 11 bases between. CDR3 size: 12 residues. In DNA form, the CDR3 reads TGTGCCAGCAGCGACGCGGGTGTTGAGCAGTTCTTC. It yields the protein CASSDAGVEQFF.

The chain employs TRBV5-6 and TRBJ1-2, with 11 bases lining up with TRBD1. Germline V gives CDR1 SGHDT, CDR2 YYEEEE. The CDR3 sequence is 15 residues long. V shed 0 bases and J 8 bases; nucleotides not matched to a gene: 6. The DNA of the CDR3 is TGTGCCAGCAGCTTGGCGGACAGGGGGCAAGGAGGCTACACCTTC. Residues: CASSLADRGQGGYTF.

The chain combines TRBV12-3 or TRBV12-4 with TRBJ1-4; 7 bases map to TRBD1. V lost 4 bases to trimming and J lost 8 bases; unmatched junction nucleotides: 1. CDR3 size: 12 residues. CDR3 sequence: CASSSTGEKLFF. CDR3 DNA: TGTGCCAGCAGTTCGACAGGGGAAAAACTGTTTTTT.

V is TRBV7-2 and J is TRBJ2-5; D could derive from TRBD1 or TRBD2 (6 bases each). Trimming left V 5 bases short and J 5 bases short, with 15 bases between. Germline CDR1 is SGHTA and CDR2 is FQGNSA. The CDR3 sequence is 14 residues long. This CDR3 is CASSPVGGRETQYF. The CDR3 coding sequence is TGTGCCAGCAGCCCAGTAGGGGGGCGGGAGACCCAGTACTTC.

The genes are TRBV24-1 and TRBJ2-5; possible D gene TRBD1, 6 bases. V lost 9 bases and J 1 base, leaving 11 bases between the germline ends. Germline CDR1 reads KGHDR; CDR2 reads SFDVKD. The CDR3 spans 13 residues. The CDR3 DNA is TGTGCCACCCAAGGGGGATTCCAAGAGACCCAGTACTTC. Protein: CATQGGFQETQYF.

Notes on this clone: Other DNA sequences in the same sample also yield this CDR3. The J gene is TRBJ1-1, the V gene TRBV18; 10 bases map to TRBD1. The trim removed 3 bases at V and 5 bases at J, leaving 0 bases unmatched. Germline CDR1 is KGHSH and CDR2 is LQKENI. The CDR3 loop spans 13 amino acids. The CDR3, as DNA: TGTGCCAGCTCACCGGGACAGGGGACTGAAGCTTTCTTT. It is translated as CASSPGQGTEAFF.

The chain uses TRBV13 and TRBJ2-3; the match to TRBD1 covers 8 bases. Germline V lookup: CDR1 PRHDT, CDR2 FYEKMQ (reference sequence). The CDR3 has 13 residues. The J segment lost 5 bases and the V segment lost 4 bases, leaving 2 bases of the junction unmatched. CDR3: CASSSQGVDTQYF. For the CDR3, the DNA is TGTGCCAGCAGCTCACAGGGGGTAGATACGCAGTATTTT.

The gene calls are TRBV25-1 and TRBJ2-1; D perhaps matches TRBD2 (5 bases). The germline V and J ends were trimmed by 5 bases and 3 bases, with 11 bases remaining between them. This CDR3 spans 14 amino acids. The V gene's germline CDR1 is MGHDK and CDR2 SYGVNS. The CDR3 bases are TGTGCCAGCAGTATTCCCGACTACTACAATGAGCAGTTCTTC. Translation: CASSIPDYYNEQFF.

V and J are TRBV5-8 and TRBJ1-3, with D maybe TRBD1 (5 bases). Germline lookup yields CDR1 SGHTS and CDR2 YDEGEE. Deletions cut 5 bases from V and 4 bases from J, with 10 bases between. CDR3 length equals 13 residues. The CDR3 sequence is CASRIKGGNTIYF. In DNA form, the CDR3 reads TGTGCCAGCAGGATCAAGGGGGGAAACACCATATATTTT.

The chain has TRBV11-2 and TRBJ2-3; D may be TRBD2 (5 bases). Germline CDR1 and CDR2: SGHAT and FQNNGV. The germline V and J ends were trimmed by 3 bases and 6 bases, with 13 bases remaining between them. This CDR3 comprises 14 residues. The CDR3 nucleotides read TGTGCCAGCAGCTTTCCCGGACTGCGCGATACGCAGTATTTT. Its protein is CASSFPGLRDTQYF.

CDR3 DNA: TGTGCCAGTAGTACGGGACTGTCTAACTATGGCTACACCTTC. Translated, it gives CASSTGLSNYGYTF. This chain links TRBV19 with TRBJ1-2, with D possibly being TRBD1 (5 bases). In germline, CDR1 is LNHDA, CDR2 SQIVND (reference sequence). The V end was cut by 4 bases, the J end by 0 bases, with 9 bases between. This CDR3 has 14 amino acids.

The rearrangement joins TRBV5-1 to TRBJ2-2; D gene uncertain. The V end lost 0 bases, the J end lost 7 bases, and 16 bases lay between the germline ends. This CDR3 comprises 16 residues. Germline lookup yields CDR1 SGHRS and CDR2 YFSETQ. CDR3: CASSLAPNAASGELFF. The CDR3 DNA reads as TGCGCCAGCAGCTTGGCCCCGAATGCGGCTAGCGGGGAGCTGTTTTTT.

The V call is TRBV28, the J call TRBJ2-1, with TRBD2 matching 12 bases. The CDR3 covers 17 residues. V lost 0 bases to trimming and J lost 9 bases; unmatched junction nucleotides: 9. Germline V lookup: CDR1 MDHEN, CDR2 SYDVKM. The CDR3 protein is CASSLWSLAGGPGEQFF. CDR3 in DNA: TGTGCCAGCAGTTTATGGAGTCTAGCGGGAGGGCCGGGTGAGCAGTTCTTC.

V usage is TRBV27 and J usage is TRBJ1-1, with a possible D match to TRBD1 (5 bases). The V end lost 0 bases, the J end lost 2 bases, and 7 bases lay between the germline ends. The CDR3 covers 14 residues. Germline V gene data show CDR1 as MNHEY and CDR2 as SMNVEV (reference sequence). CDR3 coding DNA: TGTGCCAGCAGTTTATCCGGGGGTAACACTGAAGCTTTCTTT. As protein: CASSLSGGNTEAFF.

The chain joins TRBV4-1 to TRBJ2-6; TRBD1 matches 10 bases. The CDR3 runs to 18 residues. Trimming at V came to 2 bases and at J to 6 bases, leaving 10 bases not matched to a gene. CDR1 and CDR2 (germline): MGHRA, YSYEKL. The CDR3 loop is CASSQNGQGGKEANVLTF. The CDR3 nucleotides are TGCGCCAGCAGCCAAAACGGACAGGGGGGGAAAGAGGCCAACGTCCTGACTTTC.

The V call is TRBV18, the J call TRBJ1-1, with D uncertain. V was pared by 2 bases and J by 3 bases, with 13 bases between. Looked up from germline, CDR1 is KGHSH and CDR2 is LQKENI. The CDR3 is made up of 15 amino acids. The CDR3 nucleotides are TGTGCCAGCTCACCAAGCGGCAGTCACTACACTGAAGCTTTCTTT. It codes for CASSPSGSHYTEAFF.

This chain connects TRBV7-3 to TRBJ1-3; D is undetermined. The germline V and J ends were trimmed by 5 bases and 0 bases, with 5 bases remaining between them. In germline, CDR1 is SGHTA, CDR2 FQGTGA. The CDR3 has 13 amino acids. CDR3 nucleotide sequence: TGTGCCAGCAGCCGGGGCTCTGGAAACACCATATATTTT. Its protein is CASSRGSGNTIYF.

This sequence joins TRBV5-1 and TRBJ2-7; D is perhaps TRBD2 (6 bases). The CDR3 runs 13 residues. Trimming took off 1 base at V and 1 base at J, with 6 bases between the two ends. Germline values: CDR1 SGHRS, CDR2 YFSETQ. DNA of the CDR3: TGCGCCAGCAGCTTGCGGGAGTCCTACGAGCAGTACTTC. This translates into CASSLRESYEQYF.

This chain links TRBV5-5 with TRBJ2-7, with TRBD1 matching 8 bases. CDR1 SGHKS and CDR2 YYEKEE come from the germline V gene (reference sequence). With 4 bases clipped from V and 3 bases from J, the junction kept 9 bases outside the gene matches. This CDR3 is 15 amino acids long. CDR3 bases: TGTGCCAGCAGCCTGGACGGACAGGGCAGCTACGAGCAGTACTTC. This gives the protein CASSLDGQGSYEQYF.

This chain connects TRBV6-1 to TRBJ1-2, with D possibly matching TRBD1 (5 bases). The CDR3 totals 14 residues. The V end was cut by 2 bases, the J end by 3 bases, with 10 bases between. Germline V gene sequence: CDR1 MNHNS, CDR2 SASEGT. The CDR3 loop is CASSEQGAYYGYTF. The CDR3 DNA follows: TGTGCCAGCAGTGAACAAGGGGCATACTATGGCTACACCTTC.

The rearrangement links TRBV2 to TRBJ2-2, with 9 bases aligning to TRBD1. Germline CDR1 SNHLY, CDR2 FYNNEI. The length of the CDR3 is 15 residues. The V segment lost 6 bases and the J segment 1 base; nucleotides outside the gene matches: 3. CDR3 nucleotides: TGTGCCAGCAGACCGGGACAGGGGAACACCGGGGAGCTGTTTTTT. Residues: CASRPGQGNTGELFF. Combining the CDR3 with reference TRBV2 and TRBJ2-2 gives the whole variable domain EPEVTQTPSHQVTQMGQEVILRCVPISNHLYFYWYRQILGQKVEFLVSFYNNEISEKSEIFDDQFSVERPDGSNFTLKIRSTKLEDSAMYFCASRPGQGNTGELFFGEGSRLTVL.